This T cell receptor (beta chain) is from a study of beta chain features in type 1 diabetes. The wider study: Healthy donors and patients showed comparable age, gender and cell yields. Study observations and caveats: These data did not resolve whether HLA type affects TCRB rearrangement.

The CDR3 sequence is 12 residues long. V shed 4 bases, J shed 3 bases, and the junction held 1 base outside the gene matches. Germline CDR1 GTSNPN, CDR2 SVGIG (reference sequence). This clone showed up just a few times. Its matching antigen is unknown. As every portion of the isolated RNA was reverse transcribed, the sequencing read expressed TCRB transcripts. Produced via immunoSEQ multiplex PCR; TCRdb's table is partial and in-frame only. The data show fewer than 650,000 clones, roughly 15% seen once. This rearrangement joins TRBV30 to TRBJ2-7; TRBD1 matches at 9 bases. This TCR came from a man aged 18 to 30 in good health. The sample was naive CD4+ T cells from blood. Here the CDR3 reads CAWKTGGYEQYF. CDR3 DNA sequence: TGTGCCTGGAAGACAGGGGGCTACGAGCAGTACTTC.